A single TCR beta chain is shown here with its context. The antigen is undetermined. Buffy coats from healthy blood donors served as controls. CDR1 and CDR2 (germline): WNHNN, SYGVQD (reference sequence). There are 15 residues in the CDR3. V was cut by 4 bases and J by 4 bases, with 13 bases left in between. The data originate from a study of STAT5B mutations in CD4+ large granular lymphocyte leukemia. Study outcomes and limitations: TRBV06-family usage was enriched in top patient clones (8/27) versus controls (2/35). 25% of private leukemic clonotypes occurred rarely in other patients' non-leukemic repertoires.

Assay: immunoSEQ multiplex PCR; the TCRdb copy retains only in-frame clones and omits some. The table has 25,000 to 35,000 clones, 70% to 90% seen once. The material sequenced was CD4+ T cells from blood buffy coats. The chain combines TRBV10-1 with TRBJ2-2, with D possibly being TRBD1 (6 bases). The receptor comes from a human donor in good health. CDR3 DNA sequence: TGCGCCAGCAGTGCGTTGGGACACACCACCGGGGAGCTGTTTTTT. It codes for CASSALGHTTGELFF.